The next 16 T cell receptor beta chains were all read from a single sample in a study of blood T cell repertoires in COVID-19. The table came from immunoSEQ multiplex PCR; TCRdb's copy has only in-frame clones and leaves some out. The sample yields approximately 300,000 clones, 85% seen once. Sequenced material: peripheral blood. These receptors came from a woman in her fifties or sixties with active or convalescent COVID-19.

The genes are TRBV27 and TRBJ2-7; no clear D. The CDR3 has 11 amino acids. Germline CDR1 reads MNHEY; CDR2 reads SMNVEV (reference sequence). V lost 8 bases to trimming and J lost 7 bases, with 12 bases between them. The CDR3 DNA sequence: TGTGCCAGCGGTCCCGGGTGGGAGCAGTACTTC. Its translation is CASGPGWEQYF.

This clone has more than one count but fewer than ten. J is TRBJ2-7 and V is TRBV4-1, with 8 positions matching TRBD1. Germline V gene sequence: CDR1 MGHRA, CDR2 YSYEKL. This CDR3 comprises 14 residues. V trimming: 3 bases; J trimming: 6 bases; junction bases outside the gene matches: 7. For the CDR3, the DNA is TGCGCCAGCAGCCATGACAGGGGAAGGAGCGAGCAGTACTTC. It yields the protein CASSHDRGRSEQYF.

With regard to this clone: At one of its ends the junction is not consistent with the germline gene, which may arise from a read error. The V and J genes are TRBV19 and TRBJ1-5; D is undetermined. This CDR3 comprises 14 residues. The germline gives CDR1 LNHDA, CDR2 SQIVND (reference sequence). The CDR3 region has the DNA TGTGCCAGTAGTCCTACAGCCCGTAATCAGTCCCAGCATTTT. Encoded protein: CASSPTARNQSQHF.

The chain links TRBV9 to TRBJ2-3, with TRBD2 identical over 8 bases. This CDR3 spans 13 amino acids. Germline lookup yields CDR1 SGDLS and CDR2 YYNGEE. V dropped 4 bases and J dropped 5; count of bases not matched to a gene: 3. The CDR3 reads CASSKRGLDTQYF. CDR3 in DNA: TGTGCCAGCAGCAAGCGGGGGTTAGATACGCAGTATTTT.

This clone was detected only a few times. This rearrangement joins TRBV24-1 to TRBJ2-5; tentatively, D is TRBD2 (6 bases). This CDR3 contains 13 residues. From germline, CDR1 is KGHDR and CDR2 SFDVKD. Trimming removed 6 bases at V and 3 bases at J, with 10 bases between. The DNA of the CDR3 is TGTGCCACCAGTCGCGGGGACGAAGAGACCCAGTACTTC. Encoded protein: CATSRGDEETQYF.

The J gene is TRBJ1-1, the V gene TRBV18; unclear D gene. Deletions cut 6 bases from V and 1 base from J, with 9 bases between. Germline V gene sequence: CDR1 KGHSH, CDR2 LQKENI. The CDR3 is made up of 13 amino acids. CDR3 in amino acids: CASSPHSNTEAFF. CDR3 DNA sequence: TGTGCCAGCTCTCCTCACTCGAACACTGAAGCTTTCTTT.

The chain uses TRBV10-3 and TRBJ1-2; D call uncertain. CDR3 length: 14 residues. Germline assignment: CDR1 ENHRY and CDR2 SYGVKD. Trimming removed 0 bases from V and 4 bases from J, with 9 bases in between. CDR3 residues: CAISESTPFYGYTF. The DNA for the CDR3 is TGTGCCATCAGTGAGTCGACACCCTTCTATGGCTACACCTTC.

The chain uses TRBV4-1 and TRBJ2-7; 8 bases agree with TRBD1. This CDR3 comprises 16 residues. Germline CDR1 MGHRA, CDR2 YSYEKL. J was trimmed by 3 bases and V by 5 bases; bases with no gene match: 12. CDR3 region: CASSFLQGGTHYEQYF. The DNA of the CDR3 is TGCGCCAGCAGCTTTCTACAGGGGGGAACCCACTACGAGCAGTACTTC.

The CDR3 bases are TGCGCCAGCAGCCAATCCGGGGGGGGATACGAGCAGTACTTC. This codes for CASSQSGGGYEQYF. The V and J genes are TRBV4-1 and TRBJ2-7, with 8 positions matching TRBD2. The CDR3 contains 14 residues. Losses at the gene ends were 2 bases for V and 4 bases for J; bases not matched to a gene: 4. Germline CDR1 and CDR2: MGHRA and YSYEKL.

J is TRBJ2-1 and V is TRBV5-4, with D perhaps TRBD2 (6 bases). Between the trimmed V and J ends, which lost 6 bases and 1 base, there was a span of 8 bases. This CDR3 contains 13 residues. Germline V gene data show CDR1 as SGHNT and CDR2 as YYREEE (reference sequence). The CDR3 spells CASTGDSYNEQFF. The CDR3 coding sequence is TGTGCCAGCACGGGGGATTCCTACAATGAGCAGTTCTTC.

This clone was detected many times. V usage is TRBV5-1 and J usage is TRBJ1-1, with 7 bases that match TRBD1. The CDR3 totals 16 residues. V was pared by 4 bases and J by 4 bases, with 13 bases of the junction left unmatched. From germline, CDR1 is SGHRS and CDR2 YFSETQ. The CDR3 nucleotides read TGCGCCAGCAGCAAGGTGGCAGGGGGTCGAGGCACTGAAGCTTTCTTT. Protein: CASSKVAGGRGTEAFF. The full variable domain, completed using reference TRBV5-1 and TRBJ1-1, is KAGVTQTPRYLIKTRGQQVTLSCSPISGHRSVSWYQQTPGQGLQFLFEYFSETQRNKGNFPGRFSGRQFSNSRSEMNVSTLELGDSALYLCASSKVAGGRGTEAFFGQGTRLTVV.

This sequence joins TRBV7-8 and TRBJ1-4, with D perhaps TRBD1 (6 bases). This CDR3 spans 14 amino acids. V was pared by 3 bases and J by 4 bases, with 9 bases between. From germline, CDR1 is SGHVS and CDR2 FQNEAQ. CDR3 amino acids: CASSFTDSNEKLFF. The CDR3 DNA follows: TGTGCCAGCAGCTTCACGGACAGTAATGAAAAACTGTTTTTT.

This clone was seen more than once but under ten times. The CDR3 reads CASSLKPGGTQYF. The CDR3 DNA is TGTGCCAGCAGTTTAAAACCAGGGGGTACGCAGTATTTT. The V call is TRBV27, the J call TRBJ2-3, with TRBD1 matching 7 bases. The germline V gene encodes CDR1 MNHEY and CDR2 SMNVEV (reference sequence). J was trimmed by 8 bases and V by 2 bases; bases with no gene match: 4. The CDR3 has 13 amino acids.

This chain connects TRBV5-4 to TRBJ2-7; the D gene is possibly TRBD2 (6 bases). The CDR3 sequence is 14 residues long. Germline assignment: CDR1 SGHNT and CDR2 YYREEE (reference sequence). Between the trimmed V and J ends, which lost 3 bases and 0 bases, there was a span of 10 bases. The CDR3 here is CASSSDGSSYEQYF. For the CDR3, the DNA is TGTGCCAGCAGCTCCGACGGGAGCTCCTACGAGCAGTACTTC. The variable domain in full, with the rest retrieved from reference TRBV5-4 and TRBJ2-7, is ETGVTQSPTHLIKTRGQQVTLRCSSQSGHNTVSWYQQALGQGPQFIFQYYREEENGRGNFPPRFSGLQFPNYSSELNVNALELDDSALYLCASSSDGSSYEQYFGPGTRLTVT.

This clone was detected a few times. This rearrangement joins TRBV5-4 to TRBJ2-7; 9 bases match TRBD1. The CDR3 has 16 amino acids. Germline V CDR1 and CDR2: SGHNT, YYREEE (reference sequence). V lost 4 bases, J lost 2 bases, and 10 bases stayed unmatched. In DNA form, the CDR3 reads TGTGCCAGCAGCCCAAGGGCGGGACAGGGAGCCTACGAGCAGTACTTC. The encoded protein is CASSPRAGQGAYEQYF.

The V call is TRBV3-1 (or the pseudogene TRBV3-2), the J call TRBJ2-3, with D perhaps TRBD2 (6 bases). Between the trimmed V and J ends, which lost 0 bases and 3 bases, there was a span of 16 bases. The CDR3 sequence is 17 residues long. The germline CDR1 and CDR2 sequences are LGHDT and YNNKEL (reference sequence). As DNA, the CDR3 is TGTGCCAGCAGCCAAGAATCCGGGGAGGACTTAACAGATACGCAGTATTTT. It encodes CASSQESGEDLTDTQYF.